This TCR beta chain was recovered during a study of T cell changes during pregnancy in multiple sclerosis (dated by TCRdb to the late 2010s). Regarding the complete study: The study examined how the T cell repertoire changed over the course of pregnancy in women with multiple sclerosis.

Concerning this clone: The target of this receptor is not known. No quality values exist for individual bases; no much larger clone is one base distant.

The germline V gene (reference sequence) provides CDR1 MNHEY and CDR2 SMNVEV. The CDR3 runs 19 residues from the cysteine to the phenylalanine. The kept DNA is CDR3 alone, 57 bases in frame from the first base. Germline trimming: 2 bases from V, 3 bases from J; junction bases outside gene matches: 14. The method was the immunoSEQ multiplex PCR assay. As stored in TCRdb, this immuneACCESS dataset retains in-frame rearrangements with V and J assigned. A fraction of the clones does not appear; measured against another copy, unresolved V genes explain less than half of the discrepancy, and the remainder lacks a known reason. This sample is represented by tens of thousands of clones; approximately 90% of them were singletons. Of the sample, around 2% falls within the top ten clones.

The sample consisted of peripheral blood, taken in the first trimester of pregnancy. The chain uses TRBV27 and TRBJ2-3, and 10 bases in between align with TRBD1. The sequence came from a female donor in good health, enrolled as a control in a pregnancy study. The CDR3 has the sequence CASSLKIPRTGGRTDTQYF. The nucleotide sequence reads as follows: TGTGCCAGCAGTTTAAAAATCCCAAGGACAGGGGGAAGGACAGATACGCAGTATTTT.